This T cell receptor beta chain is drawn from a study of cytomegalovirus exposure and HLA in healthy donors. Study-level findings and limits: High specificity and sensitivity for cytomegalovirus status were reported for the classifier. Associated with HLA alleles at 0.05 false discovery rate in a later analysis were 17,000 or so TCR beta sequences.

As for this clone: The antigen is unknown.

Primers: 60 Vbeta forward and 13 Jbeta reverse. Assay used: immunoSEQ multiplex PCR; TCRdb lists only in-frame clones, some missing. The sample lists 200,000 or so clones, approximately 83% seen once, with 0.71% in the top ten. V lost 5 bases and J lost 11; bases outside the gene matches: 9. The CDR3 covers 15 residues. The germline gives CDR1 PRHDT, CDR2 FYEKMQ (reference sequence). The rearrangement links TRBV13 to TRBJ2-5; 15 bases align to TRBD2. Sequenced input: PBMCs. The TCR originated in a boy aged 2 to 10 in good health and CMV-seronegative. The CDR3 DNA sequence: TGTGCCAGCAGCCCCCGGACTAGCGGGAGGGATGAGCAGTACTTC. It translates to CASSPRTSGRDEQYF.